The T cell receptor (beta chain) described here comes from a study of cytomegalovirus exposure and HLA in healthy donors. About the research overall: Unique TCRs numbering about 85 million, obtained from HLA-typed donors, made up an early data release. The study, taken as a whole, reports: The listing of roughly 160 TCR beta chains classed them as cytomegalovirus-associated. The authors later found most CMV-associated TCR beta chains appeared HLA-restricted. In a later analysis, a missense DCLRE1C variant was linked to TCR beta V- and J-gene trimming.

The primer mix had 60 Vbeta and 13 Jbeta primers. Profiling relied on immunoSEQ multiplex PCR, and the TCRdb table lists in-frame clones only, not all of them. The table records tens of thousands of clones, over 75% of them present only once. Points on this clone: Antigen: not known.

V was clipped by 6 bases and J by 4 bases; unmatched bases: 12. This CDR3 comprises 15 residues. Germline CDR1 and CDR2: MDHEN and SYDVKM. Sequenced sample: PBMCs. This chain joins TRBV28 and TRBJ2-7, with 7 bases fitting TRBD2. This clonotype originated in a man between 50 and 59 years old in good health and CMV-seronegative. The CDR3 loop is CASSTHGAGEYEQYF. The CDR3 DNA reads TGTGCCAGCAGCACCCACGGCGCGGGAGAATACGAGCAGTACTTC.